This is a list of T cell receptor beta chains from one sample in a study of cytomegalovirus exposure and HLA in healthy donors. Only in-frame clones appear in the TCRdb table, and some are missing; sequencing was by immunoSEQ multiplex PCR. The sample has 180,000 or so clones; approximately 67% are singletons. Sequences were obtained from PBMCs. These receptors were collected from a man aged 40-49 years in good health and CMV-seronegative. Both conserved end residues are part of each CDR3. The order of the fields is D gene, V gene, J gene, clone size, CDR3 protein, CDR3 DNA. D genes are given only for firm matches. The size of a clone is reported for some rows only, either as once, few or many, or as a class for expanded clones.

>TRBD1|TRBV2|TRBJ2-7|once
CASTVTAGQGEGEQYF
TGTGCCAGCACAGTAACCGCGGGACAGGGGGAAGGGGAGCAGTACTTC
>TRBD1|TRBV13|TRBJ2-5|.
CASRIQGAETQYF
TGTGCCAGCAGAATACAGGGGGCGGAGACCCAGTACTTC
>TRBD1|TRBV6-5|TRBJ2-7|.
CASSRDRGTYEQYF
TGTGCCAGCAGCCGGGACAGGGGGACCTACGAGCAGTACTTC
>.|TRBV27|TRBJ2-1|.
CASSHRDYNEQFF
TGTGCCAGCAGTCACAGGGACTACAATGAGCAGTTCTTC
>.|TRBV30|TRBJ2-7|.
CAWIPRSRVGSLITTIHYEQYF
TGTGCCTGGATCCCCCGGTCACGGGTCGGGAGCCTAATCACTACGATCCACTACGAGCAGTACTTC
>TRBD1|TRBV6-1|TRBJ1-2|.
CASSRDRGNYGYTF
TGTGCCAGCAGCCGGGACAGGGGAAACTATGGCTACACCTTC
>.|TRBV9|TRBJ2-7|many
CASSVESQGSYEQYF
TGTGCCAGCAGCGTAGAATCCCAGGGGTCCTACGAGCAGTACTTC
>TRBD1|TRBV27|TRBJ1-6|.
CASSASGGRFLNSPLHF
TGTGCCAGCAGTGCCTCAGGGGGACGTTTCTTAAATTCACCCCTCCACTTT
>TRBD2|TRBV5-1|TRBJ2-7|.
CASSMTGGHEQYF
TGCGCCAGCAGTATGACGGGAGGTCATGAGCAGTACTTC
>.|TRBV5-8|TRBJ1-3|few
CASSSRNTIYF
TGTGCCAGCAGCTCCAGAAACACCATATATTTT
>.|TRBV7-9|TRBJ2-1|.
CASSLRGSYNEQFF
TGTGCCAGCAGCTTAAGGGGTTCCTACAATGAGCAGTTCTTC
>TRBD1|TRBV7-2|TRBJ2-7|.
CASSLTGVYEQYF
TGTGCCAGCAGCTTGACAGGGGTTTACGAGCAGTACTTC
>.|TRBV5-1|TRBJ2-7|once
CASSFAPTGRDYEQYF
TGCGCCAGCAGCTTCGCCCCAACAGGGAGGGACTACGAGCAGTACTTC
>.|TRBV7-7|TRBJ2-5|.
CASSSDRTETQYF
TGTGCTAGCAGCTCTGACAGGACCGAGACCCAGTACTTC
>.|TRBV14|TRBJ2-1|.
CASSQDHSYNEQFF
TGTGCCAGCAGCCAAGACCACTCGTACAATGAGCAGTTCTTC
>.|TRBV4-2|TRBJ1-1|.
CASSQARELNTEAFF
TGTGCCAGCAGCCAAGCCCGAGAACTGAACACTGAAGCTTTCTTT
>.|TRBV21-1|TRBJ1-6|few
CASSKEASGRPNSPLHF
TGTGCCAGCAGCAAAGAGGCATCAGGGCGTCCGAATTCACCCCTCCACTTT
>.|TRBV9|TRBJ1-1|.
CASSVATAGRGNTEAFF
TGTGCCAGCAGCGTAGCTACGGCGGGAAGGGGGAACACTGAAGCTTTCTTT
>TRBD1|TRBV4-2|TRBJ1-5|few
CASSQDRGGQPQHF
TGTGCCAGCAGCCAGGACAGGGGTGGGCAGCCCCAGCATTTT
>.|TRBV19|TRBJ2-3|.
CASSTGEVSTDTQYF
TGTGCCAGTAGTACAGGGGAAGTTAGCACAGATACGCAGTATTTT
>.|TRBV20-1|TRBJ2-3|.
CSAKIPDTQYF
TGCAGTGCTAAAATCCCGGATACGCAGTATTTT
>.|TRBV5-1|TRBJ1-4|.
CASSLARTTNEKLFF
TGCGCCAGCAGCTTGGCTCGTACAACTAATGAAAAACTGTTTTTT
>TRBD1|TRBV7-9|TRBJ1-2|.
CASVPNRHRGDGYTF
TGTGCCAGCGTCCCAAATCGACACAGGGGCGATGGCTACACCTTC
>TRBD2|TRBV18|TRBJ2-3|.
CASSPQGGTSTDTQYF
TGTGCCAGCTCACCGCAGGGAGGGACTAGCACAGATACGCAGTATTTT
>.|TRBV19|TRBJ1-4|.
CASSIEWTNEKLFF
TGTGCCAGTAGTATTGAGTGGACTAATGAAAAACTGTTTTTT
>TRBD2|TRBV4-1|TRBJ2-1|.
CASSLGLAGLNEQFF
TGCGCCAGCAGCCTCGGACTAGCGGGCCTTAATGAGCAGTTCTTC
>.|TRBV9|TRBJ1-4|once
CASSFQGEKLFF
TGTGCCAGCAGCTTCCAGGGTGAAAAACTGTTTTTT
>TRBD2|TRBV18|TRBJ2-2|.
CASSPRSSGKNGELFF
TGTGCCAGCTCACCAAGGAGTAGCGGGAAAAACGGGGAGCTGTTTTTT
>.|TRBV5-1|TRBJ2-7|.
CASLRRPGDSYEQYF
TGCGCCAGCCTCCGCCGGCCGGGGGACTCCTACGAGCAGTACTTC
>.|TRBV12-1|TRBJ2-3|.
CASSFALGLSGEDSRVTDTQYF
TGTGCCAGCAGCTTTGCGCTTGGGCTTTCCGGTGAGGACTCGCGAGTAACAGATACGCAGTATTTT
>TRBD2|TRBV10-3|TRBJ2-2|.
CAISESLRGVGELFF
TGTGCCATCAGTGAGTCTCTGCGGGGGGTCGGGGAGCTGTTTTTT
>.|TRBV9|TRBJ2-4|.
CASSGSVAKNIQYF
TGTGCCAGCAGCGGTAGCGTAGCCAAAAACATTCAGTACTTC
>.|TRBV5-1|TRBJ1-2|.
CASSLEGETGYGYTF
TGCGCCAGCAGCTTGGAGGGGGAAACGGGCTATGGCTACACCTTC
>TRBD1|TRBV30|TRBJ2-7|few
CAWDRGSTAYEQYF
TGTGCCTGGGACAGGGGGTCGACCGCCTACGAGCAGTACTTC
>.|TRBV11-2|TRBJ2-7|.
CASSLDSGYEQYF
TGTGCCAGCAGCTTAGACTCGGGGTACGAGCAGTACTTC
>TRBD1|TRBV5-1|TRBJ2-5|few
CASSFRLYRGGETQYF
TGCGCCAGCAGCTTCCGACTTTACAGGGGCGGAGAGACCCAGTACTTC
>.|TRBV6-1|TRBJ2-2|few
CASSLAAGGIGELFF
TGTGCCAGCAGTTTAGCGGCAGGGGGAATCGGGGAGCTGTTTTTT
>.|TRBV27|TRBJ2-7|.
CASSLSLNYEQYF
TGTGCCAGCAGTTTATCGCTAAACTACGAGCAGTACTTC
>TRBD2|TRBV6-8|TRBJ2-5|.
CASSYAKGLVQETQYF
TGTGCCAGCAGCTACGCGAAGGGACTAGTGCAAGAGACCCAGTACTTC
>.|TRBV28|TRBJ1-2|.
CASKKTGGYTF
TGTGCCAGCAAGAAGACGGGGGGCTACACCTTC
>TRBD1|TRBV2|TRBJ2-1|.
CASSSDRVSEQFF
TGTGCCAGCAGTTCCGACAGGGTCAGCGAGCAGTTCTTC
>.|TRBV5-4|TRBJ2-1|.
CASSPRAPYGGDYNEQFF
TGTGCCAGCAGCCCCAGGGCGCCATATGGGGGCGATTACAATGAGCAGTTCTTC
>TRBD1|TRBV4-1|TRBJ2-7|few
CASSQASLGQGFFYEQYF
TGCGCCAGCAGCCAAGCGAGTCTAGGACAGGGGTTTTTTTACGAGCAGTACTTC
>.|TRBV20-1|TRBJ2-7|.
CSASSTGEQYF
TGCAGTGCTAGTTCGACGGGTGAGCAGTACTTC
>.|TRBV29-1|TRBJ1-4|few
CSVESLGGEKLFF
TGCAGCGTTGAAAGTTTGGGGGGTGAAAAACTGTTTTTT
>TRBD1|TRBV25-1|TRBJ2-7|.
CASSELRQGATEQYF
TGTGCCAGCAGTGAACTTAGACAGGGGGCCACCGAGCAGTACTTC
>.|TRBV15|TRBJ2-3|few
CATSRAPGSADTQYF
TGTGCCACCAGCAGAGCCCCAGGGTCCGCAGATACGCAGTATTTT
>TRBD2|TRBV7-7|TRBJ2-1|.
CASSPAGGLNEQFF
TGTGCTAGCAGCCCCGCGGGAGGACTGAATGAGCAGTTCTTC
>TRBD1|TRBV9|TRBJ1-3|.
CASSAGQGAGNTIYF
TGTGCCAGCAGCGCCGGACAGGGGGCTGGAAACACCATATATTTT
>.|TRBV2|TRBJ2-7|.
CASSGPGYEQYF
TGTGCCAGCAGTGGCCCGGGCTACGAGCAGTACTTC
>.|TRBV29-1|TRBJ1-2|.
CSVVGGMDGYTF
TGCAGCGTTGTGGGGGGGATGGATGGCTACACCTTC
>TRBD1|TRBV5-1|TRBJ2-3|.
CASSIGTGFTDTQYF
TGCGCCAGCAGCATTGGGACAGGGTTCACAGATACGCAGTATTTT
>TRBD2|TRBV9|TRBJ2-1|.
CASSVEVAGLAGGNEQFF
TGTGCCAGCAGCGTAGAAGTTGCAGGACTAGCGGGAGGGAATGAGCAGTTCTTC